The clone carrying this T cell receptor (beta chain) was counted only a few times. What it binds is unknown. The data derive from a study of T cell repertoires in cytomegalovirus infection. The J segment lost 6 bases and the V segment lost 6 bases, leaving 11 bases of the junction unmatched. The germline V gene encodes CDR1 MNHEY and CDR2 SMNVEV (reference sequence). CDR3 length: 16 amino acids. TCRdb re-called the reads with MiXCR, one entry per CDR3 protein. The sample shows about 900,000 distinct CDR3 sequences, 30% to 40% of them seen only once. The source material was cultured CD8+ T cells from PBMCs, sampled from culture after CMV antigen stimulation. This rearrangement joins TRBV27 to TRBJ2-1; 10 bases agree with TRBD1. The TCR sequence derives from a human donor in good health (CMV status not recorded). Some clones in this sample may be carry-over from other donors' samples. The CDR3 coding sequence is TGTGCCAGCAGCAACTTCCGGGACAGGGGAATCAATGAGCAGTTCTTC. The encoded protein is CASSNFRDRGINEQFF.